This entry lists 6 T cell receptor beta chains sequenced from one sample in a study of blood T cell repertoires in COVID-19. Generated by immunoSEQ multiplex PCR, the TCRdb table keeps only in-frame clones and is missing some. The sample shows around 150,000 clones, about nine tenths of them seen only once. The sample consisted of peripheral blood. These receptors were obtained from a man aged 50 to 60 with active or convalescent COVID-19.

The chain employs TRBV6-1 and TRBJ1-1; the D gene is possibly TRBD1 (6 bases). V was shortened by 0 bases and J by 4 bases, with 12 bases between the two germline ends. Germline CDR1 MNHNS, CDR2 SASEGT. This CDR3 has 15 residues. CDR3 amino acids: CASSEAGGLGTEAFF. In nucleotides, the CDR3 is TGTGCCAGCAGTGAAGCCGGGGGGCTGGGCACTGAAGCTTTCTTT.

The V call is TRBV15, the J call TRBJ1-6; possible D gene TRBD1, 6 bases. The CDR3 length is 17 residues. Germline CDR1 and CDR2: LNHNV and YYDKDF (reference sequence). The V gene lost 1 base and the J gene lost 7 bases, with 17 bases spanning the gap. The CDR3 nucleotides read TGTGCCACCAGCAGAGGATTATCAGGGGTGGGGAATTCACCCCTCCACTTT. The encoded protein is CATSRGLSGVGNSPLHF.

This chain connects TRBV4-2 to TRBJ2-5, with 7 bases lining up with TRBD1. There are 16 residues in the CDR3. Germline loops: CDR1 LGHNA, CDR2 YNFKEQ. V shed 5 bases, J shed 1 base, and the junction held 10 bases outside the gene matches. CDR3 loop: CASSFKVGTAQETQYF. The CDR3, as DNA: TGTGCCAGCAGCTTCAAGGTAGGGACAGCCCAAGAGACCCAGTACTTC.

The genes are TRBV7-9 and TRBJ2-3, with D unresolved. V lost 2 bases to trimming and J lost 0 bases, with 12 bases between them. The length of the CDR3 is 16 residues. Germline-derived CDR1 and CDR2 are SEHNR and FQNEAQ (reference sequence). The CDR3 spells CASSLPRVASTDTQYF. The CDR3 nucleotides are TGTGCCAGCAGCTTACCTCGGGTTGCTAGCACAGATACGCAGTATTTT.

The rearrangement uses TRBV15 and TRBJ2-1; perhaps TRBD1 as D (6 bases). V was pared by 1 base and J by 6 bases, with 10 bases between. The CDR3 is 14 amino acids. The V gene's germline CDR1 is LNHNV and CDR2 YYDKDF (reference sequence). In DNA, the CDR3 is TGTGCCACCAGCAGAGGTCAGACAGGCAATGAGCAGTTCTTC. Encoded protein: CATSRGQTGNEQFF.

The CDR3 nucleotides read TGCGCCAGCAGCTTGGATTCTAGACCCACTGAAGCTTTCTTT. Residues: CASSLDSRPTEAFF. The gene calls are TRBV5-1 and TRBJ1-1; D not resolved. CDR3 size: 14 residues. Per the germline V gene, CDR1 is SGHRS and CDR2 is YFSETQ. V was trimmed by 0 bases and J by 4 bases, leaving 10 bases between them.